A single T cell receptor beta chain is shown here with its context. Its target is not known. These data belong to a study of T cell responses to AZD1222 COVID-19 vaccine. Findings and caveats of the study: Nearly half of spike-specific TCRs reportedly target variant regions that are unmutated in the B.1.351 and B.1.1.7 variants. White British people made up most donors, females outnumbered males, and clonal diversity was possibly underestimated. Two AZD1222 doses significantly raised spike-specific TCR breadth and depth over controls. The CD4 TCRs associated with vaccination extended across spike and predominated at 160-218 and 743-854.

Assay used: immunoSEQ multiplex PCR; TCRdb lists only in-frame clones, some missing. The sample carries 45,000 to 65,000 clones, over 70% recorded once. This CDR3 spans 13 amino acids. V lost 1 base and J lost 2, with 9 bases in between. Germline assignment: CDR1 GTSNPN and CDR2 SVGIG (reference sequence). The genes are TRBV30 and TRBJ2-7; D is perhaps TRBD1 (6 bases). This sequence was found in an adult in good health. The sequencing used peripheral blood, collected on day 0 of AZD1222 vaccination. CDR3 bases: TGTGCCTGGAGTGAGGGGGTCACCTACGAGCAGTACTTC. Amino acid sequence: CAWSEGVTYEQYF.